The 3 T cell receptor beta chains reported below all come from one sample, sequenced in a study of OX40 agonist ivuxolimab in advanced cancers. Repertoires were generated with immunoSEQ multiplex PCR, while TCRdb's copy carries only in-frame clones and drops some. This table holds roughly 73,000 clones, just over 85% found once. The source was CD4+ or CD8+ T cells sorted from blood, collected in a trial of the OX40 agonist ivuxolimab. All receptors come from an adult with an advanced solid tumor such as melanoma, head and neck, liver or kidney cancer.

This sequence joins TRBV5-1 and TRBJ2-3; maybe TRBD1 (6 bases). The germline V gene has CDR1 SGHRS and CDR2 YFSETQ. V lost 4 bases to trimming and J lost 0 bases, with 12 bases between them. This CDR3 spans 15 amino acids. CDR3 loop: CASSPRTVSTDTQYF. For the CDR3, the DNA is TGCGCCAGCAGCCCCAGGACAGTTAGCACAGATACGCAGTATTTT.

This clone was picked up one time. This chain uses TRBV25-1 with TRBJ2-7; D gene uncertain. This CDR3 comprises 11 residues. V gave up 3 bases and J gave up 7 bases, with 7 bases separating them. Germline lookup yields CDR1 MGHDK and CDR2 SYGVNS. CDR3 bases: TGTGCCAGCAGTGAGGTCGGGGAGCAGTACTTC. Its translation: CASSEVGEQYF.

The genes are TRBV28 and TRBJ2-4; D uncertain. The CDR3 has 12 amino acids. Deletions cut 6 bases from V and 13 bases from J, with 16 bases between. CDR1 is MDHEN and CDR2 is SYDVKM in the germline V gene. In DNA form, the CDR3 reads TGTGCCAGCAGGCTCATGACTGGTGAACAGTACTTC. It yields the protein CASRLMTGEQYF.